The 31 T cell receptor beta chains in this list originate from one sample, sequenced in a study of long-term antiretroviral therapy in people with HIV (dated by TCRdb to between 2021 and 2022). The immunoSEQ hsTCRB v3.0 assay was used at survey level resolution for TRB variable region sequencing. The table was pulled from immuneACCESS by TCRdb, which kept in-frame rearrangements only. Such tables lose some clones; where checked, under half of the loss comes from unresolved V genes, and the rest has no known cause. Across this sample there are some 25,000 clones, with over 80% seen only once. Less than 15% of the sample lies in the top ten. This material consisted of unsorted PBMCs, taken around 4.1 years after starting antiretroviral therapy. The source is a man aged 25 to 45 with HIV.

This clone was recorded once. This rearrangement joins TRBV5-1 to TRBJ2-3; TRBD2 matches 8 bases. The J segment lost 6 bases and the V segment lost 3 bases, leaving 9 bases of the junction unmatched. This CDR3 is 15 amino acids long. Germline V lookup: CDR1 SGHRS, CDR2 YFSETQ. CDR3 sequence: CASSSSGTSTDTQYF. In DNA, the CDR3 is TGCGCCAGCAGCTCCTCTGGGACTAGTACCGATACGCAGTATTTT.

The V gene is TRBV5-1, the J gene TRBJ2-5; 7 positions agree with TRBD2. The trim removed 1 base at V and 3 bases at J, leaving 6 bases unmatched. The germline CDR1 and CDR2 sequences are SGHRS and YFSETQ. The CDR3 has 15 amino acids. The CDR3 bases are TGCGCCAGCAGCTTGTATGGGGGGGTCGAAGAGACCCAGTACTTC. Protein: CASSLYGGVEETQYF.

V usage is TRBV28 and J usage is TRBJ1-5, with a weak D call TRBD1 (6 bases). Germline loops: CDR1 MDHEN, CDR2 SYDVKM. Trimming pared 3 bases from V and 4 bases from J, leaving 13 bases between. The CDR3 is 15 amino acids. The CDR3 protein is CASSFSYRVNQPQHF. In DNA, the CDR3 is TGTGCCAGCAGTTTTTCGTACAGGGTGAATCAGCCCCAGCATTTT.

The genes are TRBV19 and TRBJ2-2, with 10 bases lining up with TRBD1. This CDR3 has 20 amino acids. CDR1 is LNHDA and CDR2 is SQIVND in the germline V gene (reference sequence). V lost 7 bases to trimming and J lost 2 bases; unmatched junction nucleotides: 19. CDR3 coding DNA: TGTGCCAGTACCGACAGTGGACAGGGGGTATACTACGAAAACACCGGGGAGCTGTTTTTT. This translates into CASTDSGQGVYYENTGELFF.

The chain couples TRBV10-2 to TRBJ2-5; 7 bases match TRBD2. The CDR3 loop spans 13 amino acids. Germline loops: CDR1 WSHSY, CDR2 SAAADI. Germline trimming cut 6 bases from V and 5 bases from J; bases unmatched to any gene: 6. The CDR3 sequence: CASREGGEETQYF. In DNA form, the CDR3 reads TGCGCCAGCAGGGAGGGAGGGGAGGAGACCCAGTACTTC.

Only a few counts were recorded for this clone. This chain uses TRBV6-4 with TRBJ1-2; TRBD1 is a possible D gene (6 bases). The V end lost 1 base, the J end lost 3 bases, and 15 bases lay between the germline ends. The germline gives CDR1 MRHNA, CDR2 SNTAGT. The CDR3 is 16 residues long. CDR3 DNA sequence: TGTGCCAGCAGTGACTTAGTTCGGCGGACAGACTATGGCTACACCTTC. Translating gives CASSDLVRRTDYGYTF.

The chain couples TRBV6-6 to TRBJ2-7, with D hard to call. Germline loops: CDR1 MNHNY, CDR2 SVGAGI (reference sequence). The V and J ends lost 0 bases and 3 bases respectively, with 9 bases between them. The CDR3 covers 14 residues. The CDR3 here is CASSYSGSSYEQYF. In DNA, the CDR3 is TGTGCCAGCAGTTACTCAGGATCCAGCTACGAGCAGTACTTC.

A few counts support this clone. The gene calls are TRBV2 and TRBJ1-5; D perhaps matches TRBD1 (6 bases). V dropped 5 bases and J dropped 4 bases, with 12 bases sitting between them. In germline, CDR1 is SNHLY, CDR2 FYNNEI. The CDR3 is made up of 14 amino acids. CDR3 sequence reads: CASSSGTQNQPQHF. Written as DNA, the CDR3 is TGTGCCAGCAGTTCCGGGACACAAAATCAGCCCCAGCATTTT.

The CDR3 nucleotides are TGTGCCAGCAGCTTAGTACAGTTTTCTTACGCTGAAGCTTTCTTT. This translates into CASSLVQFSYAEAFF. J is TRBJ1-1 and V is TRBV7-8; D remains unclear. Trimming pared 1 base from V and 6 bases from J, leaving 15 bases between. Germline-derived CDR1 and CDR2 are SGHVS and FQNEAQ. This CDR3 region has 15 residues.

The rearrangement links TRBV7-9 to TRBJ2-1, with 10 bases aligning to TRBD2. Germline V gives CDR1 SEHNR, CDR2 FQNEAQ (reference sequence). J gave up 10 bases and V 5 bases, and 11 bases lay outside the gene matches. The length of the CDR3 is 15 residues. The CDR3 DNA reads as TGTGCCAGCAGCCCCCCTGGTAGCGGGAGGAGAGAGCAGTTCTTC. Translation gives CASSPPGSGRREQFF.

This clone is a singleton in its sample. The V and J genes are TRBV5-4 and TRBJ1-2; D is unresolved. CDR1 and CDR2 (germline): SGHNT, YYREEE (reference sequence). V was shortened by 2 bases and J by 6 bases, with 8 bases between the two germline ends. This CDR3 is 12 amino acids long. Here the CDR3 reads CASSLVANGYTF. The CDR3 nucleotides are TGTGCCAGCAGCTTAGTGGCGAATGGCTACACCTTC.

The chain couples TRBV11-2 to TRBJ2-1, with 8 nucleotides matching TRBD2. J gave up 0 bases and V 3 bases, and 4 bases lay outside the gene matches. The CDR3 runs to 16 residues. Germline V gene sequence: CDR1 SGHAT, CDR2 FQNNGV. The CDR3 loop reads CASSFLSGSSYNEQFF. Here the CDR3 DNA reads TGTGCCAGCAGCTTTCTAAGCGGGAGCTCCTACAATGAGCAGTTCTTC.

This clone was recorded a few times. The chain has TRBV30 and TRBJ2-3, with D possibly being TRBD2 (7 bases). Per germline, CDR1 GTSNPN and CDR2 SVGIG (reference sequence). The CDR3 has 13 amino acids. Trimming stripped 8 bases from V and 5 bases from J, with 17 bases between. The CDR3 region has the DNA TGTGCCGGGGGGCCGGGGGGCCGAGATACGCAGTATTTT. Residues: CAGGPGGRDTQYF.

This chain connects TRBV7-2 to TRBJ2-2, with 10 bases that match TRBD2. CDR3 length: 17 residues. The germline V gene has CDR1 SGHTA and CDR2 FQGNSA. Trimming took 4 bases from V and 6 from J; bases not matched to a gene: 11. CDR3 DNA sequence: TGTGCCAGCAGCTCGATCAAGGTTCTAGCGGGAGCCGGGGAGCTGTTTTTT. As protein: CASSSIKVLAGAGELFF.

The CDR3 nucleotides read TGTGCCAGCAAGCCTTACTACAATGAGCAGTTCTTC. Its translation is CASKPYYNEQFF. The V call is TRBV2, the J call TRBJ2-1; D call uncertain. CDR3 length equals 12 residues. V gave up 7 bases and J gave up 3 bases, with 7 bases separating them. Germline assignment: CDR1 SNHLY and CDR2 FYNNEI.

This chain links TRBV9 with TRBJ2-3; D is uncertain. The CDR3 totals 12 residues. Germline V gene sequence: CDR1 SGDLS, CDR2 YYNGEE. V lost 2 bases to trimming and J lost 3 bases, with 4 bases between them. CDR3 amino acids: CASSVGTDTQYF. DNA of the CDR3: TGTGCCAGCAGCGTCGGGACAGATACGCAGTATTTT.

The CDR3 DNA reads TGTGCCAGCAGCGGAATCGACAGGCAGAACACCGGGGAGCTGTTTTTT. Encoded protein: CASSGIDRQNTGELFF. The rearrangement joins TRBV5-6 to TRBJ2-2, with D perhaps matching TRBD1 (6 bases). The V end lost 4 bases, the J end lost 1 base, and 14 bases lay between the germline ends. The CDR3 is made up of 16 amino acids. From germline, CDR1 is SGHDT and CDR2 YYEEEE.

This sequence joins TRBV13 and TRBJ2-5; 9 bases are shared with TRBD1. This CDR3 has 15 amino acids. Germline CDR1 reads PRHDT; CDR2 reads FYEKMQ (reference sequence). V was clipped by 5 bases and J by 4 bases; unmatched bases: 8. CDR3 protein: CASSPGTGSRETQYF. The CDR3 nucleotides read TGTGCCAGCAGCCCCGGGACAGGGTCCCGAGAGACCCAGTACTTC.

The rearrangement links TRBV4-2 to TRBJ2-3, with TRBD2 as a possible D gene (6 bases). Germline V gene lookup returns CDR1 LGHNA and CDR2 YNFKEQ. The CDR3 contains 16 residues. V gave up 1 base and J gave up 4 bases, with 15 bases separating them. The CDR3 sequence: CASSQGGDGASDTQYF. CDR3 nucleotide sequence: TGTGCCAGCAGCCAAGGGGGGGACGGGGCTTCAGATACGCAGTATTTT.

The V gene is TRBV23-1, the J gene TRBJ2-7; no clear D. TRBV23-1 is an ORF, and what it does is uncertain. V was pared by 3 bases and J by 3 bases, with 18 bases between. The CDR3 is 16 residues long. CDR3 nucleotide sequence: TGCGCCAGCAGTCATCCAATCCATCAGGCGGACTACGAGCAGTACTTC. It is translated as CASSHPIHQADYEQYF.

J is TRBJ2-3 and V is TRBV2; D gene uncertain. The germline V gene encodes CDR1 SNHLY and CDR2 FYNNEI. The CDR3 totals 13 residues. V was pared by 0 bases and J by 7 bases, with 8 bases between. The CDR3 here is CASSEAVGNTQYF. CDR3 nucleotide sequence: TGTGCCAGCAGTGAAGCAGTAGGAAATACGCAGTATTTT.

The V gene is TRBV7-6, the J gene TRBJ1-1; D not resolved. The ends were cut back, 3 bases at V and 5 bases at J, with 10 bases in the middle. The CDR3 loop spans 13 amino acids. From germline, CDR1 is SGHVS and CDR2 FNYEAQ. This CDR3 is CASSFYKGTEAFF. For the CDR3, the DNA is TGTGCCAGCAGCTTTTATAAGGGAACTGAAGCTTTCTTT.

This clone occurred a few times. The genes are TRBV7-9 and TRBJ2-2; D is perhaps TRBD2 (5 bases). Trimming shortened V by 5 bases and J by 0 bases, and 13 bases separated the two germline ends. Germline CDR1 reads SEHNR; CDR2 reads FQNEAQ (reference sequence). This CDR3 region has 16 residues. CDR3 in amino acids: CASSPRRAANTGELFF. CDR3 in DNA: TGTGCCAGCAGCCCCCGTAGAGCGGCGAACACCGGGGAGCTGTTTTTT.

This clone was detected only once. The chain joins TRBV6-5 to TRBJ2-7; D may be TRBD2 (6 bases). The V gene lost 0 bases and the J gene lost 2 bases, with 8 bases spanning the gap. CDR1 is MNHEY, CDR2 SVGAGI, per germline. The CDR3 spans 14 residues. Here the CDR3 reads CASSYSEGPYEQYF. Here the CDR3 DNA reads TGTGCCAGCAGTTACTCGGAGGGCCCCTACGAGCAGTACTTC.

The rearrangement links TRBV5-5 to TRBJ2-7; D assignment may be TRBD1 or TRBD2 (5 bases each). Germline V gives CDR1 SGHKS, CDR2 YYEKEE (reference sequence). V was shortened by 3 bases and J by 2 bases, with 12 bases between the two germline ends. The CDR3 consists of 14 residues. The CDR3 region has the DNA TGTGCCAGCAGCTGGGGGTTGGGGGCCTACGAGCAGTACTTC. Its translation is CASSWGLGAYEQYF.

The rearrangement joins TRBV7-3 to TRBJ1-6; D is undetermined. The CDR3 is 13 amino acids. Germline V gene lookup returns CDR1 SGHTA and CDR2 FQGTGA. With 4 bases removed from V and 9 bases from J, the gap between germline ends came to 10 bases. The CDR3, as DNA: TGTGCCAGCAGCTCAATAGTGGGTTCACCCCTCCACTTT. Translating gives CASSSIVGSPLHF.

V usage is TRBV4-3 and J usage is TRBJ2-2; possibly TRBD1 or TRBD2 for D (5 bases each). This CDR3 spans 15 amino acids. V was cut by 1 base and J by 6 bases, with 12 bases left in between. The germline V gene encodes CDR1 LGHNA and CDR2 YSLEER. The CDR3 nucleotides are TGCGCCAGCAGCCAAGTCGGGGCCGGGGCCGGGGAGCTGTTTTTT. Amino acid sequence: CASSQVGAGAGELFF.

The J gene is TRBJ2-1, the V gene TRBV11-2; D is undetermined. Per the germline V gene, CDR1 is SGHAT and CDR2 is FQNNGV. The CDR3 consists of 13 residues. The V end lost 3 bases, the J end lost 2 bases, and 5 bases lay between the germline ends. CDR3 DNA: TGTGCCAGCAGCTTCGTCCCCTACAATGAGCAGTTCTTC. Translation: CASSFVPYNEQFF.

The chain carries TRBV5-6 and TRBJ2-6, with a tentative D call TRBD1 (6 bases). This CDR3 has 17 amino acids. Trimming removed 4 bases at V and 0 bases at J, with 14 bases between. CDR1 SGHDT and CDR2 YYEEEE come from the germline V gene. CDR3 in DNA: TGTGCCAGCAGCCCCCAGGACAGATACTCTGGGGCCAACGTCCTGACTTTC. Translated: CASSPQDRYSGANVLTF.

This clone appeared a few times. The CDR3 region is CASSLGELRGYTF. For the CDR3, the DNA is TGTGCCAGCAGCTTAGGGGAATTGCGGGGCTACACCTTC. The genes are TRBV7-9 and TRBJ1-2; D uncertain. Germline V lookup: CDR1 SEHNR, CDR2 FQNEAQ (reference sequence). This CDR3 is built from 13 residues. V was shortened by 1 base and J by 8 bases, with 11 bases between the two germline ends.

J is TRBJ1-3 and V is TRBV19; D is unresolved. Looked up from germline, CDR1 is LNHDA and CDR2 is SQIVND (reference sequence). V dropped 5 bases and J dropped 3 bases, with 14 bases sitting between them. The CDR3 is 15 amino acids. CDR3 nucleotide sequence: TGTGCCAGTAGTCTGCCGCTTTGGGATGGAAACACCATATATTTT. Its protein product is CASSLPLWDGNTIYF.